This TCR beta chain originates from a study of identical twins. General study results and limits: The study based its conclusions on cross-sectional statistical analysis and did not follow the same donors. Alpha sequences that were out-of-frame and twin-shared showed an excess of low generation probability. Within cord blood, abundant beta clonotypes carried fewer insertions, but memory repertoires showed no such trend. Twin pairs had excess sharing that was weaker in beta out-of-frame sequences.

This clonotype has a count of ten or more. Its antigen is unidentified. MiXCR was run by TCRdb on the 5' RACE reads, yielding one entry per CDR3 protein. This sample has hundreds of thousands of distinct CDR3 sequences, with under 8.5% found just once. Germline-derived CDR1 and CDR2 are LGHDT and YNNKEL (reference sequence). The CDR3 runs 15 residues. Trimming removed 3 bases from V and 1 base from J, with 13 bases in between. These same records also appear under a second study, on yellow fever vaccine responses in identical twins.

Material: PBMCs. V is TRBV3-1 and J is TRBJ2-7, with unresolved D. The sequence was collected from a woman under 30 in good health. CDR3 region: CASSQGTMRSYEQYF. The CDR3 DNA follows: TGTGCCAGCAGCCAGGGAACAATGCGGTCCTACGAGCAGTACTTC.